This T cell receptor beta chain was sequenced during a study of cytomegalovirus exposure and HLA in healthy donors. As for this clone: As yet, its antigen is unknown.

Germline CDR1 is KGHSH and CDR2 is LQKENI. The V and J ends lost 3 bases and 3 bases, in that order; junction bases with no gene match: 4. The CDR3 has 15 residues. This PCR relied on a set of 60 Vbeta primers and 13 Jbeta primers. This table comes from immunoSEQ multiplex PCR, and its TCRdb copy is limited to in-frame clones, with some not included. The sample records about 93,000 clones, 78% being singletons. Notes on the study in general: Sequences of the TCR beta chain were said to predict the HLA-A and HLA-B alleles of most subjects accurately. A later analysis showed HLA-associated TCR beta chains outstripping equally common others in clonal expansion. As immune exposure information, only CMV serostatus was available.

It was healthy bone marrow donors who served as donors. The V call is TRBV18, the J call TRBJ2-2; 7 bases match TRBD2. The sequence derives from a woman in her thirties or forties in good health and CMV-seronegative. Sequenced sample: PBMCs. The CDR3 DNA follows: TGTGCCAGCTCACCGATTGCGGGAGACACCGGGGAGCTGTTTTTT. Translated, it gives CASSPIAGDTGELFF.